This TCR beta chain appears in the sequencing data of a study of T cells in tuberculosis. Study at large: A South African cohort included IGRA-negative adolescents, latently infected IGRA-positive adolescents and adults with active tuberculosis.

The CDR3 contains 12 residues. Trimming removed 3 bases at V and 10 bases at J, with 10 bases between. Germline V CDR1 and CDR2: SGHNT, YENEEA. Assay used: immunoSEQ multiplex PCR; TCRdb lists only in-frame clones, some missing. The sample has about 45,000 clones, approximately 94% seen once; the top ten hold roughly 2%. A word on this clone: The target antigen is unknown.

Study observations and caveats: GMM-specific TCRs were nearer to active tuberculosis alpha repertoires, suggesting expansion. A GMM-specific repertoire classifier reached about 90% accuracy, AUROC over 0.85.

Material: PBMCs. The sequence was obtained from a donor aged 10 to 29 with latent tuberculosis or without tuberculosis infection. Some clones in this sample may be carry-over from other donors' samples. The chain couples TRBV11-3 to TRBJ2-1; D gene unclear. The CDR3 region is CASSFRSGEQFF. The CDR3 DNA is TGTGCCAGCAGCTTTCGGTCCGGGGAGCAGTTCTTC.